These T cell receptor beta chains were read from a single sample in a study of T cell responses to AZD1222 COVID-19 vaccine. The assay was immunoSEQ multiplex PCR, and TCRdb's table has in-frame clones only and misses some. The data contain about 170,000 clones, around nine tenths of them singletons. Specimen: peripheral blood, collected 28 days after the second AZD1222 dose. These receptors all stem from an adult who received the AZD1222 COVID-19 vaccine. Each CDR3 is given with its conserved first and last residue. The order of the fields is clone size, D gene, J gene, V gene, CDR3 DNA, CDR3 protein. A D gene is named only where the DNA matches it firmly. Rows give clone size only sometimes, using once, few, many, or a class for an expanded clone.

clone_size: -
d_call: -
j_call: TRBJ1-2
v_call: TRBV7-6
cdr3_nt: TGTGCCAGCAGCTTAGCGCCGGGGGTTGCCTACTATGGCTACACCTTC
cdr3_aa: CASSLAPGVAYYGYTF

clone_size: -
d_call: -
j_call: TRBJ1-4
v_call: TRBV5-1
cdr3_nt: TGCGCCAGCAGCTTGTCTGGACAGAATGAAAAACTGTTTTTT
cdr3_aa: CASSLSGQNEKLFF

clone_size: few
d_call: -
j_call: TRBJ1-2
v_call: TRBV3-1/TRBV3-2
cdr3_nt: TGTGCCAGCAGCCAGTTGTATGGCTACACCTTC
cdr3_aa: CASSQLYGYTF

clone_size: -
d_call: -
j_call: TRBJ1-5
v_call: TRBV19
cdr3_nt: TGTGCCAGCAAATCGGACAGAGCCAGCAATCAGCCCCAGCATTTT
cdr3_aa: CASKSDRASNQPQHF

clone_size: -
d_call: TRBD2
j_call: TRBJ2-1
v_call: TRBV5-1
cdr3_nt: TGCGCCAGCACCCCCATGCAACTAGCGGGAGCCTACAATGAGCAGTTCTTC
cdr3_aa: CASTPMQLAGAYNEQFF

clone_size: -
d_call: -
j_call: TRBJ1-5
v_call: TRBV4-1
cdr3_nt: TGCGCCAGCAGCCAAACAGGAAAGGGCAATCAGCCCCAGCATTTT
cdr3_aa: CASSQTGKGNQPQHF

clone_size: -
d_call: -
j_call: TRBJ2-7
v_call: TRBV4-1
cdr3_nt: TGCGCCAGCAGCCAAGACCCCGGGGTTCCCTACGAGCAGTACTTC
cdr3_aa: CASSQDPGVPYEQYF

clone_size: -
d_call: TRBD2
j_call: TRBJ2-3
v_call: TRBV5-1
cdr3_nt: TGCGCCAGCTTACCGGGACTAGACACAGATACGCAGTATTTT
cdr3_aa: CASLPGLDTDTQYF

clone_size: -
d_call: -
j_call: TRBJ2-7
v_call: TRBV18
cdr3_nt: TGTGCCAGCTCAGCCCAGAGGTCCGACGAGCAGTACTTC
cdr3_aa: CASSAQRSDEQYF

clone_size: -
d_call: -
j_call: TRBJ1-1
v_call: TRBV5-4
cdr3_nt: TGTGCCAGCAGCTACTTCGAGGGGACTGAAGCTTTCTTT
cdr3_aa: CASSYFEGTEAFF

clone_size: -
d_call: -
j_call: TRBJ2-7
v_call: TRBV27
cdr3_nt: TGTGCCAGCAGTTGGGGTAGGGGCGATGTCACCTACGAGCAGTACTTC
cdr3_aa: CASSWGRGDVTYEQYF

clone_size: -
d_call: TRBD1
j_call: TRBJ2-1
v_call: TRBV5-1
cdr3_nt: TGCGCCAGCAGCCTGACAGGGGGCTCCTACAATGAGCAGTTCTTC
cdr3_aa: CASSLTGGSYNEQFF

clone_size: -
d_call: TRBD1
j_call: TRBJ1-1
v_call: TRBV5-6
cdr3_nt: TGTGCCAGCAGCACCGGACAGGGGAAAGCTTTCTTT
cdr3_aa: CASSTGQGKAFF

clone_size: -
d_call: -
j_call: TRBJ2-7
v_call: TRBV11-2
cdr3_nt: TGTGCCAGCACTCCAAGTTCAAACGCCGGCTACGAGCAGTACTTC
cdr3_aa: CASTPSSNAGYEQYF

clone_size: -
d_call: TRBD2
j_call: TRBJ2-3
v_call: TRBV5-6
cdr3_nt: TGTGCCAGCAGCTGGGGTAGCGGGGGGGTACTCACAGATACGCAGTATTTT
cdr3_aa: CASSWGSGGVLTDTQYF

clone_size: -
d_call: TRBD2
j_call: TRBJ2-1
v_call: TRBV7-9
cdr3_nt: TGTGCCAGCCATGCGGGGGGGCGGTCCTACAATGAGCAGTTCTTC
cdr3_aa: CASHAGGRSYNEQFF

clone_size: -
d_call: -
j_call: TRBJ1-1
v_call: TRBV29-1
cdr3_nt: TGCAGCGTTGAAACGGGTGATTTGAACACTGAAGCTTTCTTT
cdr3_aa: CSVETGDLNTEAFF

clone_size: -
d_call: -
j_call: TRBJ1-3
v_call: TRBV5-4
cdr3_nt: TGTGCCAGCAGCAGAAGGGACACCCCAAACACCATATATTTT
cdr3_aa: CASSRRDTPNTIYF

clone_size: -
d_call: -
j_call: TRBJ1-1
v_call: TRBV4-3
cdr3_nt: TGCGCCAGCAGCCAAGATCTGCTAGACACTGAAGCTTTCTTT
cdr3_aa: CASSQDLLDTEAFF

clone_size: -
d_call: -
j_call: TRBJ2-7
v_call: TRBV4-1
cdr3_nt: TGCGCCAGCAGCCCCAGAGGGGAGAGCTCCTACGAGCAGTACTTC
cdr3_aa: CASSPRGESSYEQYF

clone_size: -
d_call: -
j_call: TRBJ1-3
v_call: TRBV15
cdr3_nt: TGTGCCACCAGCAGAGTTGCTGGAAACACCATATATTTT
cdr3_aa: CATSRVAGNTIYF

clone_size: -
d_call: -
j_call: TRBJ1-4
v_call: TRBV7-2
cdr3_nt: TGTGCCAGCAGCTTAGCGTCTGGTTTAACTAATGAAAAACTGTTTTTT
cdr3_aa: CASSLASGLTNEKLFF

clone_size: -
d_call: -
j_call: TRBJ1-3
v_call: TRBV19
cdr3_nt: TGTGCCACCGCGGGAGGACAGAACGGAAACACCATATATTTT
cdr3_aa: CATAGGQNGNTIYF

clone_size: -
d_call: -
j_call: TRBJ1-2
v_call: TRBV7-8
cdr3_nt: TGTGCCAGCAGCTTAGAGAGGGTAACTAACTATGGCTACACCTTC
cdr3_aa: CASSLERVTNYGYTF

clone_size: -
d_call: -
j_call: TRBJ2-7
v_call: TRBV9
cdr3_nt: TGTGCCAGCAGCGTAGGCGGTCAGGGCTACGAGCAGTACTTC
cdr3_aa: CASSVGGQGYEQYF

clone_size: -
d_call: -
j_call: TRBJ2-7
v_call: TRBV12-3/TRBV12-4
cdr3_nt: TGTGCCAGCAGATCCTACGAGCAGTACTTC
cdr3_aa: CASRSYEQYF

clone_size: few
d_call: TRBD1
j_call: TRBJ1-2
v_call: TRBV4-1
cdr3_nt: TGCGCCAGCAGCCAGCCTTCGGGCAGGGGGCTGGGTGGCTACACCTTC
cdr3_aa: CASSQPSGRGLGGYTF

clone_size: -
d_call: -
j_call: TRBJ2-3
v_call: TRBV9
cdr3_nt: TGTGCCAGCAGCCCCATGTTACCGTGGCGGGCGAGCACAGATACGCAGTATTTT
cdr3_aa: CASSPMLPWRASTDTQYF

clone_size: -
d_call: -
j_call: TRBJ1-2
v_call: TRBV20-1
cdr3_nt: TGCAGTGCTGTTGACGCGAATGGCTACACCTTC
cdr3_aa: CSAVDANGYTF

clone_size: -
d_call: -
j_call: TRBJ1-1
v_call: TRBV7-2
cdr3_nt: TGTGCCAGCAGTTATTCGAGGAACACTGAAGCTTTCTTT
cdr3_aa: CASSYSRNTEAFF

clone_size: -
d_call: -
j_call: TRBJ1-5
v_call: TRBV4-3
cdr3_nt: TGCGCCAGCAGCCAAGAAGGCCATAGCAATCAGCCCCAGCATTTT
cdr3_aa: CASSQEGHSNQPQHF

clone_size: -
d_call: -
j_call: TRBJ1-6
v_call: TRBV4-3
cdr3_nt: TGCGCCAGCAGCCAAGATGCTCGCGGGAATTCACCCCTCCACTTT
cdr3_aa: CASSQDARGNSPLHF

clone_size: -
d_call: -
j_call: TRBJ2-7
v_call: TRBV30
cdr3_nt: TGTGCCTGGAGTGTACTGGACACCGGGGGGCAGTACTTC
cdr3_aa: CAWSVLDTGGQYF

clone_size: -
d_call: -
j_call: TRBJ1-2
v_call: TRBV5-4
cdr3_nt: TGTGCCAGCAGCTTGGAGACAAAGAACTATGGCTACACCTTC
cdr3_aa: CASSLETKNYGYTF

clone_size: -
d_call: TRBD1
j_call: TRBJ1-4
v_call: TRBV5-1
cdr3_nt: TGCGCCAGCAGGTCTGGGACAGTGGCTAATGAAAAACTGTTTTTT
cdr3_aa: CASRSGTVANEKLFF

clone_size: -
d_call: TRBD2
j_call: TRBJ2-7
v_call: TRBV6-4
cdr3_nt: TGTGCCAGCAGTGCTCGCGCTAGCGGGGTACTAGCCGAGCAGTACTTC
cdr3_aa: CASSARASGVLAEQYF

clone_size: -
d_call: -
j_call: TRBJ2-4
v_call: TRBV2
cdr3_nt: TGTGCCAGCAGTGCTGAAAACATTCAGTACTTC
cdr3_aa: CASSAENIQYF

clone_size: -
d_call: -
j_call: TRBJ2-2
v_call: TRBV29-1
cdr3_nt: TGCAGCGGGCAGGGAGGGAACACCGGGGAGCTGTTTTTT
cdr3_aa: CSGQGGNTGELFF

clone_size: -
d_call: -
j_call: TRBJ2-3
v_call: TRBV29-1
cdr3_nt: TGCAGCGTGGGGGTTGGGGCGGCAGATACGCAGTATTTT
cdr3_aa: CSVGVGAADTQYF

clone_size: -
d_call: TRBD2
j_call: TRBJ2-5
v_call: TRBV11-2
cdr3_nt: TGTGCCAGCAGCTTAGGGGTAGCGGGGAGTGAGACCCAGTACTTC
cdr3_aa: CASSLGVAGSETQYF

clone_size: -
d_call: -
j_call: TRBJ1-2
v_call: TRBV27
cdr3_nt: TGTGCCAGCAGTCCCTCAAGACTTTATGGCTACACCTTC
cdr3_aa: CASSPSRLYGYTF

clone_size: -
d_call: -
j_call: TRBJ2-7
v_call: TRBV12-5
cdr3_nt: TGTGCTAGTGGTTGGGGTGACAGGATTGGCTCCGAGCAGTACTTC
cdr3_aa: CASGWGDRIGSEQYF

clone_size: -
d_call: -
j_call: TRBJ1-2
v_call: TRBV12-3/TRBV12-4
cdr3_nt: TGTGCCAGCAGTTTGCAGGTTTCCTTTGGCTACACCTTC
cdr3_aa: CASSLQVSFGYTF

clone_size: -
d_call: -
j_call: TRBJ1-2
v_call: TRBV15
cdr3_nt: TGTGCCACCAGCAGGGGGCGGAGCCAGGGCTATGGCTACACCTTC
cdr3_aa: CATSRGRSQGYGYTF

clone_size: -
d_call: -
j_call: TRBJ1-4
v_call: TRBV19
cdr3_nt: TGTGCCAGTAGTATAGGGGGGAGGAATGAAAAACTGTTTTTT
cdr3_aa: CASSIGGRNEKLFF

clone_size: -
d_call: -
j_call: TRBJ2-5
v_call: TRBV29-1
cdr3_nt: TGCAGCGTCGAAGCCCGGCAGGGGTTATGGGAGACCCAGTACTTC
cdr3_aa: CSVEARQGLWETQYF